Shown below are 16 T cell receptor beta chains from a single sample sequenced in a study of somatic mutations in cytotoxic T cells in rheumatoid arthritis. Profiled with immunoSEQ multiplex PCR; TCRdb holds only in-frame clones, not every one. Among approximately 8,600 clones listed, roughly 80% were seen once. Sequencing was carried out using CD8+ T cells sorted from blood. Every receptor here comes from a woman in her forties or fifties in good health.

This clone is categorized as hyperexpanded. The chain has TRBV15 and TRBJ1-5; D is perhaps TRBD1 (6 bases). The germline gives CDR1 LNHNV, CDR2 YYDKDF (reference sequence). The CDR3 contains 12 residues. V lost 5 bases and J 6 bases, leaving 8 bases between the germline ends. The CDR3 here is CATSSGAQPQHF. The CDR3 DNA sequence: TGTGCCACCAGCTCAGGGGCTCAGCCCCAGCATTTT.

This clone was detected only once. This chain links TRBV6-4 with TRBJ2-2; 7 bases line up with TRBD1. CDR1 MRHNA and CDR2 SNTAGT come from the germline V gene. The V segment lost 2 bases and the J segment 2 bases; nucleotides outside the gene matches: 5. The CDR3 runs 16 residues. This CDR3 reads CASSDLGDSNTGELFF. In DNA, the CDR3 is TGTGCCAGCAGTGACCTAGGGGACAGTAACACCGGGGAGCTGTTTTTT.

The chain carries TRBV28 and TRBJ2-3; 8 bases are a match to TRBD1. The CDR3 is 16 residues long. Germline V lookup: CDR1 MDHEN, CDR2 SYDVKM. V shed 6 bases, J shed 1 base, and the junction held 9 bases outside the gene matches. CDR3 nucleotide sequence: TGTGCCAGCAGGGAAGGACAGGGCACCCGCACAGATACGCAGTATTTT. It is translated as CASREGQGTRTDTQYF. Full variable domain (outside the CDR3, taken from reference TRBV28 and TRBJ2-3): DVKVTQSSRYLVKRTGEKVFLECVQDMDHENMFWYRQDPGLGLRLIYFSYDVKMKEKGDIPEGYSVSREKKERFSLILESASTNQTSMYLCASREGQGTRTDTQYFGPGTRLTVL.

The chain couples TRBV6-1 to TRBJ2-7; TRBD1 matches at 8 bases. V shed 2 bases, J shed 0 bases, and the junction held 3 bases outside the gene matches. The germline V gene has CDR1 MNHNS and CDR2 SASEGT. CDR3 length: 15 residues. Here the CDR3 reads CASSEQGAGSYEQYF. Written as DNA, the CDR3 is TGTGCCAGCAGTGAACAGGGGGCCGGCTCCTACGAGCAGTACTTC.

The CDR3 region has the DNA TGTGCCAGCAGCTTAGGGGCATCCTCTAGCAATCAGCCCCAGCATTTT. This encodes CASSLGASSSNQPQHF. The rearrangement uses TRBV7-6 and TRBJ1-5; D gene uncertain. The CDR3 has 16 amino acids. Germline CDR1 and CDR2: SGHVS and FNYEAQ. V was pared by 1 base and J by 0 bases, with 10 bases between. Based on the CDR3 plus reference TRBV7-6 and TRBJ1-5, the full variable domain is GAGVSQSPRYKVTKRGQDVALRCDPISGHVSLYWYRQALGQGPEFLTYFNYEAQQDKSGLPNDRFSAERPEGSISTLTIQRTEQRDSAMYRCASSLGASSSNQPQHFGDGTRLSIL.

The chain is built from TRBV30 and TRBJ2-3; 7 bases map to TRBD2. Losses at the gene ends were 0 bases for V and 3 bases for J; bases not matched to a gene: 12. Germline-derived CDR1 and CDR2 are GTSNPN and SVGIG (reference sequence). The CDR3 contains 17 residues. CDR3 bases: TGTGCCTGGAGTGTATTGGGGGGGTACGGGACGACAGATACGCAGTATTTT. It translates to CAWSVLGGYGTTDTQYF.

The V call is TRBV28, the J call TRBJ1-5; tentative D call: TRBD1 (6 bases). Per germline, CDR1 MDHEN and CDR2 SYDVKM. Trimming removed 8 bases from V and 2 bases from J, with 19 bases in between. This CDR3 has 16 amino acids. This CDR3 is CASLPRGLGGNQPQHF. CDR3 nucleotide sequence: TGTGCCAGCCTCCCCAGGGGATTAGGAGGCAATCAGCCCCAGCATTTT.

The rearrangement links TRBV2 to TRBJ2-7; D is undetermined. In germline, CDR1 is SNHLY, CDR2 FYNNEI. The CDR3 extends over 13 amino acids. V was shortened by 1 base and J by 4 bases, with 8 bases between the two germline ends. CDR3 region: CASSEGAEYEQYF. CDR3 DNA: TGTGCCAGCAGTGAAGGGGCAGAGTACGAGCAGTACTTC. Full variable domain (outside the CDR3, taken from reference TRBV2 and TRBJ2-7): EPEVTQTPSHQVTQMGQEVILRCVPISNHLYFYWYRQILGQKVEFLVSFYNNEISEKSEIFDDQFSVERPDGSNFTLKIRSTKLEDSAMYFCASSEGAEYEQYFGPGTRLTVT.

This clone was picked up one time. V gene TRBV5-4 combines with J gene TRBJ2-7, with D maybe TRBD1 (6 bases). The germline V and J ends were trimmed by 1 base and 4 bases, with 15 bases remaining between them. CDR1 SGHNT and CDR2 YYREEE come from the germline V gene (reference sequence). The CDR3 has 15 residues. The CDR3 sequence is CASSLNRDNPYEQYF. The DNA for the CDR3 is TGTGCCAGCAGCTTGAACCGGGACAACCCGTACGAGCAGTACTTC.

The CDR3, as DNA: TGTGCCAGCTCGCAGAAACAGGGGGGCCTTTATATGAACACTGAAGCTTTCTTT. Translated, it gives CASSQKQGGLYMNTEAFF. The V and J genes are TRBV18 and TRBJ1-1; 8 positions match TRBD1. Germline-derived CDR1 and CDR2 are KGHSH and LQKENI. This CDR3 has 18 amino acids. V shed 6 bases and J 0 bases; nucleotides not matched to a gene: 15.

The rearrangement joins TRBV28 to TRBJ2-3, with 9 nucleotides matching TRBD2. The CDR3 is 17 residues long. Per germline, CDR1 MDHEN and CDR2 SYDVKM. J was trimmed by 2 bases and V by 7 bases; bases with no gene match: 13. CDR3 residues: CASTELQAGGPTDTQYF. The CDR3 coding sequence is TGTGCCAGCACCGAGCTGCAAGCGGGGGGCCCCACAGATACGCAGTATTTT.

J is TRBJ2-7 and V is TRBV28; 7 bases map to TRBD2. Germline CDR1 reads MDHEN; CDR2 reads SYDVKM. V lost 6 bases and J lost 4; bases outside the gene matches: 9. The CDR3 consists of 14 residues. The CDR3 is CASSPIGGEYEQYF. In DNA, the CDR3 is TGTGCCAGCAGCCCAATTGGGGGGGAGTACGAGCAGTACTTC. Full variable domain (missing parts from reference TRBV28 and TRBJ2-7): DVKVTQSSRYLVKRTGEKVFLECVQDMDHENMFWYRQDPGLGLRLIYFSYDVKMKEKGDIPEGYSVSREKKERFSLILESASTNQTSMYLCASSPIGGEYEQYFGPGTRLTVT.

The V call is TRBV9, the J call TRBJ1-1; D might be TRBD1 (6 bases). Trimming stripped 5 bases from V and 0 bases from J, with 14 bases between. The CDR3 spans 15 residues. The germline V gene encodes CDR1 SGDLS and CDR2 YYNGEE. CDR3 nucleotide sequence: TGTGCCAGCAGTTCGGAGCAGGGGATGAACACTGAAGCTTTCTTT. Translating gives CASSSEQGMNTEAFF. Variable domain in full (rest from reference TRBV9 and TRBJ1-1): DSGVTQTPKHLITATGQRVTLRCSPRSGDLSVYWYQQSLDQGLQFLIQYYNGEERAKGNILERFSAQQFPDLHSELNLSSLELGDSALYFCASSSEQGMNTEAFFGQGTRLTVV.

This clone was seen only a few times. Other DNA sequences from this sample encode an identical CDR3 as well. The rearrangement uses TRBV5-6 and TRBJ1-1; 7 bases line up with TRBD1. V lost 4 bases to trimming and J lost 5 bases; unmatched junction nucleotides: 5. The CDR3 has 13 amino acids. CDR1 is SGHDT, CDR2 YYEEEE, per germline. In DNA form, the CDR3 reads TGTGCCAGCAGCCCGTCGACAGGGACTGAAGCTTTCTTT. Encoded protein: CASSPSTGTEAFF.

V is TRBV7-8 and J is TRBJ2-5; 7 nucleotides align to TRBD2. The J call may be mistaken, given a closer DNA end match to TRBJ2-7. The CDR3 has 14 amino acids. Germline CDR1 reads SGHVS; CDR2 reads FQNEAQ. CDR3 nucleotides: TGTGCCAGCAGCAGCGGGACGCGGGGGAACGAGCAGTACTTC. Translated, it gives CASSSGTRGNEQYF.

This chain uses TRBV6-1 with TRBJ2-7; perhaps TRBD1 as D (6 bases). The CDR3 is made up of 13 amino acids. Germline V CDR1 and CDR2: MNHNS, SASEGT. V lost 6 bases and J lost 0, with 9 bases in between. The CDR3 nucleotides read TGTGCCAGCAGCGGGGACAACTCCTACGAGCAGTACTTC. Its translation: CASSGDNSYEQYF.